This passage covers 30 T cell receptor beta chains from one sample sequenced in a study of blood T cells in healthy people across ages (dated by TCRdb to the mid-2010s). The protocol used for the library was 5' RACE. TCRdb records Illumina HiSeq 2500 as the sequencer. A second PCR of about 6 to 11 cycles was performed with a sample-barcoded 5' primer and a J-beta primer mix. Through fastp at Q25 and MiXCR, TCRdb rebuilt clones from the public reads, retaining in-frame beta chains. Here each entry gathers all rows of one CDR3 protein and keeps the most common genes and DNA. Recorded for this sample are 700,000 to 950,000 distinct CDR3 sequences; about 40% of them occurred a single time. The top ten clones comprise more than 20% of the sample. Sequencing used blood. The receptors shown here come from an older woman in good health.

The V gene is TRBV29-1, the J gene TRBJ2-6; TRBD1 might be the D (6 bases). This CDR3 comprises 16 residues. The V gene's germline CDR1 is SQVTM and CDR2 ANQGSEA. Trimming cost V 7 bases and J 0 bases, with 16 bases left between them. CDR3 bases: TGCAGCGCCGAGACAGGAACCTACTCTGGGGCCAACGTCCTGACTTTC. Its protein is CSAETGTYSGANVLTF. The full variable domain, its missing parts supplied by reference TRBV29-1 and TRBJ2-6, is SAVISQKPSRDICQRGTSLTIQCQVDSQVTMMFWYRQQPGQSLTLIATANQGSEATYESGFVIDKFPISRPNLTFSTLTVSNMSPEDSSIYLCSAETGTYSGANVLTFGAGSRLTVL.

This clonotype has more than one count but fewer than ten. V and J are TRBV4-3 and TRBJ1-4; D is uncertain. The CDR3 sequence is 16 residues long. CDR1 is LGHNA and CDR2 is YSLEER in the germline V gene. Between the trimmed V and J ends, which lost 4 bases and 0 bases, there was a span of 12 bases. The CDR3 region is CASSRRTDATNEKLFF. For the CDR3, the DNA is TGCGCCAGCAGCCGAAGGACGGATGCAACTAATGAAAAACTGTTTTTT.

The chain recombines TRBV30 with TRBJ2-3; D may correspond to TRBD1 or TRBD2 (5 bases each). The V and J ends lost 3 bases and 2 bases respectively, with 12 bases between them. The CDR3 has 14 amino acids. The germline CDR1 and CDR2 sequences are GTSNPN and SVGIG (reference sequence). In DNA, the CDR3 is TGTGCCTGGAGCGGGACCGTTACCACAGATACGCAGTATTTT. It is translated as CAWSGTVTTDTQYF.

This clonotype has a single count. V is TRBV20-1 and J is TRBJ2-3; maybe TRBD2 (7 bases). Germline CDR1 reads DFQATT; CDR2 reads SNEGSKA (reference sequence). V lost 6 bases and J 5 bases, leaving 18 bases between the germline ends. The CDR3 runs 14 residues. CDR3 in amino acids: CSATVGGARDTQYF. CDR3 nucleotide sequence: TGCAGTGCCACCGTGGGGGGGGCCCGAGATACGCAGTATTTT.

The rearrangement uses TRBV6-1 and TRBJ2-2; 8 bases agree with TRBD1. With V trimmed by 4 bases and J by 6 bases, 7 bases remained unmatched. CDR1 and CDR2 (germline): MNHNS, SASEGT. The CDR3 has 15 residues. CDR3 in amino acids: CASSGTGNPSGELFF. The CDR3 DNA follows: TGTGCCAGCAGTGGGACAGGGAACCCCTCCGGGGAGCTGTTTTTT.

This clonotype was seen only a few times. V gene TRBV2 combines with J gene TRBJ1-6; D perhaps matches TRBD1 (6 bases). Germline loops: CDR1 SNHLY, CDR2 FYNNEI. V lost 2 bases, J lost 6 bases, and 11 bases lay in between. This CDR3 region has 15 residues. CDR3: CASSEWGPGNSPLHF. CDR3 sequence (DNA): TGTGCCAGCAGTGAATGGGGGCCGGGTAATTCACCCCTCCACTTT.

The rearrangement links TRBV9 to TRBJ2-1; no clear D. The CDR3 has 14 amino acids. The germline CDR1 and CDR2 sequences are SGDLS and YYNGEE. Trimming took off 0 bases at V and 13 bases at J, with 17 bases between the two ends. CDR3 residues: CASSVGAAQETQFF. The DNA of the CDR3 is TGTGCCAGCAGCGTAGGGGCGGCCCAAGAGACCCAGTTCTTC. The full variable domain, its missing parts supplied by reference TRBV9 and TRBJ2-1, is DSGVTQTPKHLITATGQRVTLRCSPRSGDLSVYWYQQSLDQGLQFLIQYYNGEERAKGNILERFSAQQFPDLHSELNLSSLELGDSALYFCASSVGAAQETQFFGPGTRLTVL.

The chain is built from TRBV4-3 and TRBJ1-6; D unclear. This CDR3 comprises 15 residues. Germline-derived CDR1 and CDR2 are LGHNA and YSLEER. V lost 0 bases to trimming and J lost 6 bases, with 9 bases between them. This CDR3 reads CASSQDEGFNSPLHF. CDR3 nucleotides: TGCGCCAGCAGCCAAGATGAGGGATTTAATTCACCCCTCCACTTT.

The CDR3 here is CASFQGLAGLNERFF. CDR3 DNA: TGTGCCAGCTTCCAGGGACTAGCGGGACTCAATGAGCGGTTCTTC. The chain is built from TRBV21-1 and TRBJ2-1; TRBD2 is taken as the D call from the table, unchecked against the DNA. TRBV21-1 is a pseudogene. CDR3 size: 15 residues.

The genes are TRBV29-1 and TRBJ2-5, with D unclear. V gave up 4 bases and J gave up 4 bases, with 10 bases separating them. The germline V gene encodes CDR1 SQVTM and CDR2 ANQGSEA. The CDR3 is made up of 12 amino acids. The CDR3 spells CSVVSGSETQYF. The DNA for the CDR3 is TGCAGCGTTGTATCGGGTTCAGAGACCCAGTACTTC.

The chain uses TRBV7-9 and TRBJ2-5; D is unclear. V was cut by 6 bases and J by 13 bases, with 18 bases left in between. There are 12 residues in the CDR3. Germline assignment: CDR1 SEHNR and CDR2 FQNEAQ (reference sequence). The CDR3 region has the DNA TGTGCCAGCAGTCGTACTGACCACCGCGCGTACTTC. This gives the protein CASSRTDHRAYF. Full variable domain (missing parts from reference TRBV7-9 and TRBJ2-5): DTGVSQNPRHKITKRGQNVTFRCDPISEHNRLYWYRQTLGQGPEFLTYFQNEAQLEKSRLLSDRFSAERPKGSFSTLEIQRTEQGDSAMYLCASSRTDHRAYFGPGTRLLVL.

This clonotype was observed many times. V is TRBV12-3 or TRBV12-4 and J is TRBJ1-2, with unresolved D. The V and J ends lost 6 bases and 10 bases respectively, with 24 bases between them. The CDR3 is made up of 15 amino acids. The CDR3 bases are TGTGCCAGCAGGCGAAATATGGGTAAAATTGATGACTACACCTTC. This codes for CASRRNMGKIDDYTF.

This clonotype was detected ten times or more. The chain links TRBV12-3 or TRBV12-4 to TRBJ1-1; TRBD1 agrees at 8 bases. The CDR3 is 12 residues long. V was clipped by 6 bases and J by 7 bases; unmatched bases: 4. CDR3 amino acids: CASSRTGSEAFF. The CDR3 bases are TGTGCCAGCAGCAGGACAGGGAGTGAAGCTTTCTTT.

The J gene is TRBJ1-1, the V gene TRBV7-9; weak D call: TRBD1 (5 bases). CDR1 and CDR2 from the germline V gene are SEHNR and FQNEAQ (reference sequence). V was shortened by 4 bases and J by 11 bases, with 17 bases between the two germline ends. CDR3 length: 13 amino acids. The CDR3: CASSWGDSSSAFF. DNA of the CDR3: TGTGCCAGCAGCTGGGGGGACTCCTCTAGCGCTTTCTTT.

The chain links TRBV5-6 to TRBJ2-3; tentative D call: TRBD2 (5 bases). Germline V gene lookup returns CDR1 SGHDT and CDR2 YYEEEE. The CDR3 totals 13 residues. V was clipped by 4 bases and J by 8 bases, with 14 bases between them. CDR3 coding DNA: TGTGCCAGCAGCCAGACACGGGAAGGTACGCAGTATTTT. Protein sequence: CASSQTREGTQYF.

This clonotype came up a few times. This rearrangement joins TRBV6-5 to TRBJ1-5; D gene uncertain. Germline CDR1 and CDR2: MNHEY and SVGAGI. The V end was cut by 5 bases, the J end by 3 bases, with 14 bases between. The CDR3 consists of 15 residues. The CDR3 nucleotides are TGTGCCAGCAGTGCTGGTCTAACATCCAATCAGCCCCAGCATTTT. The encoded protein is CASSAGLTSNQPQHF.

This chain connects TRBV7-8 to TRBJ2-5; D assignment may be TRBD1 or TRBD2 (6 bases each). Germline V CDR1 and CDR2: SGHVS, FQNEAQ. The CDR3 runs to 13 residues. The V end was cut by 4 bases, the J end by 4 bases, with 10 bases between. As DNA, the CDR3 is TGTGCCAGCAGCTGGGGGGCTAGAGAGACCCAGTACTTC. Protein sequence: CASSWGARETQYF. The variable domain in full, with the rest retrieved from reference TRBV7-8 and TRBJ2-5, is GAGVSQSPRYKVAKRGQDVALRCDPISGHVSLFWYQQALGQGPEFLTYFQNEAQLDKSGLPSDRFFAERPEGSVSTLKIQRTQQEDSAVYLCASSWGARETQYFGPGTRLLVL.

This chain uses TRBV2 with TRBJ2-3, with TRBD2 matching 10 bases. This CDR3 has 15 residues. After removal of 8 bases from V and 5 bases from J, the junction contained 10 bases not matched to a gene. Germline V lookup: CDR1 SNHLY, CDR2 FYNNEI. CDR3 region: CASGSQRGGGDTQYF. The CDR3 bases are TGTGCCAGCGGTTCTCAGCGGGGGGGCGGAGATACGCAGTATTTT.

This clonotype was counted only a few times. This chain connects TRBV20-1 to TRBJ2-7; D is undetermined. The CDR3 sequence is 12 residues long. The germline V gene encodes CDR1 DFQATT and CDR2 SNEGSKA (reference sequence). The CDR3 protein is CSGKGILYEQYF. In DNA form, the CDR3 reads TGCAGCGGAAAGGGAATCCTATACGAGCAGTACTTC.

The chain uses TRBV4-2 and TRBJ2-3; TRBD2 matches 9 bases. J gave up 4 bases and V 0 bases, and 5 bases lay outside the gene matches. The CDR3 totals 16 residues. Germline V gene data show CDR1 as LGHNA and CDR2 as YNFKEQ. CDR3 sequence reads: CASSQDRAGGPDTQYF. In DNA form, the CDR3 reads TGTGCCAGCAGCCAAGATAGGGCGGGGGGGCCAGATACGCAGTATTTT.

This clonotype has only one observation. The gene calls are TRBV20-1 and TRBJ2-5, with D perhaps matching TRBD2 (5 bases). The CDR3 is 13 residues long. Trimming left V 0 bases short and J 3 bases short, with 8 bases between. CDR1 is DFQATT, CDR2 SNEGSKA, per germline (reference sequence). The CDR3 reads CSARDGIKETQYF. CDR3 in DNA: TGCAGTGCTAGAGACGGGATTAAAGAGACCCAGTACTTC.

This clonotype was seen a handful of times. The chain couples TRBV9 to TRBJ2-3; 7 positions match TRBD2. CDR1 is SGDLS and CDR2 is YYNGEE in the germline V gene. V shed 0 bases and J 4 bases; nucleotides not matched to a gene: 8. This CDR3 has 16 residues. In nucleotides, the CDR3 is TGTGCCAGCAGCGTAGTGGGGGGGATGGCGTCAGATACGCAGTATTTT. Residues: CASSVVGGMASDTQYF.

This rearrangement joins TRBV18 to TRBJ2-5; D is uncertain. Germline values: CDR1 KGHSH, CDR2 LQKENI. Deletions cut 5 bases from V and 5 bases from J, with 12 bases between. The CDR3 totals 13 residues. The chain's CDR3 is CASSAHLGETQYF. In nucleotides, the CDR3 is TGTGCCAGCTCAGCCCACTTGGGCGAGACCCAGTACTTC.

The rearrangement joins TRBV3-1 to TRBJ2-1; 7 bases agree with TRBD2. Germline loops: CDR1 LGHDT, CDR2 YNNKEL (reference sequence). The CDR3 is made up of 17 amino acids. V lost 0 bases and J lost 4; bases outside the gene matches: 9. The CDR3 protein is CASSQERASGTYNEQFF. CDR3 coding DNA: TGTGCCAGCAGCCAAGAGAGGGCTAGCGGCACTTACAATGAGCAGTTCTTC.

This rearrangement joins TRBV20-1 to TRBJ1-1, with D unresolved. Germline CDR1 reads DFQATT; CDR2 reads SNEGSKA (reference sequence). With 1 base removed from V and 3 bases from J, the gap between germline ends came to 18 bases. This CDR3 contains 16 residues. For the CDR3, the DNA is TGCAGTGCTAGAGCTGGCCAACGTATAGGTTACACTGAAGCTTTCTTT. Protein sequence: CSARAGQRIGYTEAFF.

The CDR3 region is CASSLLRAGELFF. The CDR3 DNA reads as TGTGCCAGCAGTTTATTGAGGGCCGGGGAGCTGTTTTTT. The chain couples TRBV27 to TRBJ2-2; a weak D match, TRBD2 (5 bases). The V gene lost 1 base and the J gene lost 6 bases, with 6 bases spanning the gap. This CDR3 has 13 amino acids. The germline gives CDR1 MNHEY, CDR2 SMNVEV (reference sequence).

This sequence joins TRBV12-5 and TRBJ2-2; possibly TRBD1 or TRBD2 for D (6 bases each). Germline lookup yields CDR1 LGHNT and CDR2 FRNRAP. The CDR3 is 17 residues long. V shed 5 bases and J shed 2 bases, with 18 bases lying between them. The CDR3 here is CASGPFWDTSNTGELFF. CDR3 in DNA: TGTGCTAGTGGTCCCTTCTGGGACACTAGCAACACCGGGGAGCTGTTTTTT.

A few counts support this clonotype. The chain uses TRBV28 and TRBJ1-2, with 8 bases identical to TRBD1. This CDR3 is 13 amino acids long. Trimming at V came to 5 bases and at J to 8 bases, leaving 7 bases not matched to a gene. The V gene's germline CDR1 is MDHEN and CDR2 SYDVKM. The CDR3 sequence is CASSPGGAGGYTF. For the CDR3, the DNA is TGTGCCAGCAGTCCAGGGGGCGCGGGGGGCTACACCTTC.

This clonotype has just a few counts. The gene calls are TRBV7-2 and TRBJ2-4; the D gene is possibly TRBD1 (7 bases). The germline V and J ends were trimmed by 3 bases and 6 bases, with 12 bases remaining between them. The CDR3 is 14 amino acids. Germline lookup yields CDR1 SGHTA and CDR2 FQGNSA. This chain's CDR3 is CASSFGQGGNIQYF. CDR3 DNA sequence: TGTGCCAGCAGCTTTGGTCAGGGGGGAAACATTCAGTACTTC.

This sequence joins TRBV6-6 and TRBJ2-5; TRBD1 matches 7 bases. The CDR3 spans 13 residues. V was pared by 6 bases and J by 0 bases, with 1 base of the junction left unmatched. Germline V CDR1 and CDR2: MNHNY, SVGAGI (reference sequence). The CDR3 bases are TGTGCCAGCAGGGGACAGTACCAAGAGACCCAGTACTTC. Translation gives CASRGQYQETQYF.